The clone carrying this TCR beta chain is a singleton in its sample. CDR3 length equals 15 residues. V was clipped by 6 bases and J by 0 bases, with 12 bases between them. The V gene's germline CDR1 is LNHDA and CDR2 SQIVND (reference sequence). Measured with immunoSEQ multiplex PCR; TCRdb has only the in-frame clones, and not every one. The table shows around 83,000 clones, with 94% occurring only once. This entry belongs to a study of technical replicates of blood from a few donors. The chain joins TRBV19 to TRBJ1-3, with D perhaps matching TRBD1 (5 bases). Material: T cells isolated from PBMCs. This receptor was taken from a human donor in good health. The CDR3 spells CASRDTGDSGNTIYF. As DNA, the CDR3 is TGTGCCAGTAGGGATACAGGAGACTCTGGAAACACCATATATTTT.